The table lists the clone carrying this T cell receptor (beta chain) with a few counts. Its antigen is undetermined. This sample is drawn from a study of early T cells in non-severe SARS-CoV-2 infection. Study background: The chains were unpaired, and the sequenced material was bulk RNA from unsorted whole blood.

This CDR3 is 14 amino acids long. CDR1 is MDHEN and CDR2 is SYDVKM in the germline V gene. Trimming removed 6 bases at V and 1 base at J, with 12 bases between. In the library, individual cDNA molecules carried attached unique molecular identifiers. TCRdb fed the 5' RACE reads into MiXCR, producing one record per CDR3 protein. The sample yields around 30,000 distinct CDR3 sequences, around 4.2% seen once. Whole-study results and caveats: A preference for anti-spike CD8 responses marked VDJdb matching, which missed private and CD4 specificities.

This chain connects TRBV28 to TRBJ1-1; a weak D match, TRBD1 (5 bases). The sequenced sample was whole blood. This receptor was taken from an adult who was a healthcare worker with PCR-confirmed SARS-CoV-2 infection or an uninfected control (not recorded which). Here the CDR3 reads CASRKSQGNTEAFF. In DNA form, the CDR3 reads TGTGCCAGCAGAAAGAGTCAGGGGAACACTGAAGCTTTCTTT.